In this sample, the clone carrying this T cell receptor beta chain turned up a few times. Its antigen remains unknown. The sample is drawn from a study of T cells in Graves' hyperthyroidism and ophthalmopathy. General study results and limits: Most expanded thyroid clonotypes above 0.001 recurred in blood. Ophthalmopathy was predicted by the model a median of approximately 6.6 months ahead of onset.

Absent ophthalmopathy progression within 18 months defined stable Graves' hyperthyroidism. The diagnoses drew upon clinical symptoms, serum thyroxine and TRAb, thyroid ultrasound and orbital computed tomography. CDR3 length equals 14 residues. Germline V gene lookup returns CDR1 LGHNA and CDR2 YSLEER. Trimming stripped 0 bases from V and 4 bases from J, with 9 bases between. TCR beta CDR3 region amplification was performed from RNA transcripts. HTBI primers drove first-round RT-PCR of the TCR CDR3. TCRdb fed the multiplex PCR reads into MiXCR, producing one record per CDR3 protein. Found here are around 580,000 distinct CDR3 sequences, roughly 17% of them singletons; the top ten hold 18%.

This clonotype was sampled from a young woman with Graves' hyperthyroidism. The specimen sequenced was blood. The chain uses TRBV4-3 and TRBJ1-2, with D unclear. As DNA, the CDR3 is TGCGCCAGCAGCCAAGACTCCCAGTCCTATGGCTACACCTTC. Translating gives CASSQDSQSYGYTF.